This T cell receptor (beta chain) was recovered during a study of T-cell reconstitution after alpha-beta-depleted transplantation in children. Unique molecular identifiers were used to barcode this TCRbeta library. From the PCR reads, TCRdb called clonotypes with MiXCR, one entry per CDR3 protein. The repertoire includes 640,000 or so distinct CDR3 sequences, 16% of them detected once, and 1.1% sits in the top ten. CDR3 length equals 15 residues. Germline V gene sequence: CDR1 SQVTM, CDR2 ANQGSEA. Trimming removed 0 bases from V and 6 bases from J, with 16 bases in between. The chain couples TRBV29-1 to TRBJ2-3; TRBD1 might be the D (6 bases). Sequencing was performed on PBMCs from the stem cell graft donor, taken from the stem cell graft. The receptor was derived from a human donor who donated a stem cell graft to a child with acute myeloid leukemia. CDR3 coding DNA: TGCAGCGTTGAAGATCAATCAGGGGCGCGTGATACGCAGTATTTT. Amino acids: CSVEDQSGARDTQYF.